This is a list of T cell receptor beta chains from one sample in a study of T cell responses to AZD1222 COVID-19 vaccine. Here immunoSEQ multiplex PCR was the method, and the copy in TCRdb shows in-frame clones only, minus some. The table has around 140,000 clones, about 93% seen once; the top ten hold about 5.1%. Sequencing used peripheral blood, obtained on day 0 of AZD1222 vaccination. The receptors shown here come from an adult in good health. Each CDR3 is given with its conserved first and last residue. D genes are given only for firm matches. Clone sizes are given selectively: once, few, many, or a class where the clone is expanded.

d_gene: TRBD2; j_gene: TRBJ2-1; len: 15; abundance: .; v_gene: TRBV11-2; CDR3aa: CASSLVAGRINEQFF; CDR3nt: TGTGCCAGCAGCTTAGTAGCGGGAAGGATAAATGAGCAGTTCTTC
d_gene: .; j_gene: TRBJ1-1; len: 13; abundance: .; v_gene: TRBV11-3; CDR3aa: CASSLTGGTEAFF; CDR3nt: TGTGCCAGCAGCTTAACCGGGGGCACTGAAGCTTTCTTT
d_gene: .; j_gene: TRBJ1-5; len: 12; abundance: .; v_gene: TRBV20-1; CDR3aa: CSASSTLSPQHF; CDR3nt: TGCAGTGCTAGTTCTACCCTCTCGCCCCAGCATTTT
d_gene: .; j_gene: TRBJ2-7; len: 13; abundance: .; v_gene: TRBV7-7; CDR3aa: CASSSDGSYEQYF; CDR3nt: TGTGCTAGCAGCTCTGACGGCTCCTACGAGCAGTACTTC
d_gene: TRBD1; j_gene: TRBJ1-2; len: 13; abundance: once; v_gene: TRBV28; CDR3aa: CASKTTGVYGYTF; CDR3nt: TGTGCCAGCAAAACAACAGGGGTCTATGGCTACACCTTC
d_gene: TRBD1; j_gene: TRBJ1-5; len: 17; abundance: .; v_gene: TRBV19; CDR3aa: CASSIRDRRVSNQPQHF; CDR3nt: TGTGCCAGTAGTATCCGGGACAGGCGCGTATCCAATCAGCCCCAGCATTTT
d_gene: .; j_gene: TRBJ2-5; len: 13; abundance: .; v_gene: TRBV3-1/TRBV3-2; CDR3aa: CASSPGAGETQYF; CDR3nt: TGTGCCAGCAGCCCAGGGGCAGGGGAGACCCAGTACTTC
d_gene: TRBD2; j_gene: TRBJ2-1; len: 17; abundance: .; v_gene: TRBV19; CDR3aa: CASSISGLAGGSNEQFF; CDR3nt: TGTGCCAGTAGTATTTCGGGACTAGCGGGAGGGAGCAATGAGCAGTTCTTC
d_gene: .; j_gene: TRBJ2-3; len: 15; abundance: .; v_gene: TRBV24-1; CDR3aa: CATSDFSPGTDTQYF; CDR3nt: TGTGCCACCAGTGATTTCTCCCCGGGAACAGATACGCAGTATTTT
d_gene: TRBD2; j_gene: TRBJ2-7; len: 14; abundance: .; v_gene: TRBV2; CDR3aa: CASRGLAGGYEQYF; CDR3nt: TGTGCCAGCAGGGGACTAGCGGGAGGGTACGAGCAGTACTTC
d_gene: TRBD1; j_gene: TRBJ2-1; len: 12; abundance: .; v_gene: TRBV30; CDR3aa: CAWEQGFNEQFF; CDR3nt: TGTGCCTGGGAACAGGGGTTCAATGAGCAGTTCTTC
d_gene: .; j_gene: TRBJ1-1; len: 12; abundance: .; v_gene: TRBV12-3/TRBV12-4; CDR3aa: CASSTQGVEAFF; CDR3nt: TGTGCCAGCAGTACCCAGGGAGTTGAAGCTTTCTTT
d_gene: .; j_gene: TRBJ1-2; len: 14; abundance: .; v_gene: TRBV4-2; CDR3aa: CASSQRQTYYGYTF; CDR3nt: TGTGCCAGCAGCCAAAGACAGACCTACTATGGCTACACCTTC
d_gene: .; j_gene: TRBJ1-1; len: 11; abundance: .; v_gene: TRBV6-5; CDR3aa: CASRMGTEAFF; CDR3nt: TGTGCCAGCCGGATGGGCACTGAAGCTTTCTTT
d_gene: TRBD2; j_gene: TRBJ2-6; len: 18; abundance: once; v_gene: TRBV27; CDR3aa: CASSTTRTRGSGANVLTF; CDR3nt: TGTGCCAGCAGTACAACAAGGACTAGGGGCTCTGGGGCCAACGTCCTGACTTTC
d_gene: TRBD2; j_gene: TRBJ2-7; len: 14; abundance: .; v_gene: TRBV19; CDR3aa: CASKTSGTSYEQYF; CDR3nt: TGTGCCAGTAAGACTAGCGGGACGTCCTACGAGCAGTACTTC
d_gene: TRBD1; j_gene: TRBJ1-4; len: 15; abundance: .; v_gene: TRBV5-6; CDR3aa: CASSLGQGVYEKLFF; CDR3nt: TGTGCCAGCAGCTTGGGGCAGGGGGTCTATGAAAAACTGTTTTTT
d_gene: .; j_gene: TRBJ2-7; len: 13; abundance: .; v_gene: TRBV12-3/TRBV12-4; CDR3aa: CASSWGPRYEQYF; CDR3nt: TGTGCCAGCAGTTGGGGCCCGCGCTACGAGCAGTACTTC
d_gene: TRBD2; j_gene: TRBJ2-7; len: 15; abundance: .; v_gene: TRBV29-1; CDR3aa: CSVDGASGGPYEQYF; CDR3nt: TGCAGCGTTGACGGTGCTAGCGGAGGACCTTACGAGCAGTACTTC
d_gene: TRBD2; j_gene: TRBJ2-3; len: 16; abundance: .; v_gene: TRBV6-1; CDR3aa: CASSDRLAVGTDTQYF; CDR3nt: TGTGCCAGCAGTGATCGACTAGCGGTGGGCACAGATACGCAGTATTTT
d_gene: .; j_gene: TRBJ2-2; len: 16; abundance: few; v_gene: TRBV16; CDR3aa: CASSPRLVSGGGELFF; CDR3nt: TGTGCCAGCAGCCCTCGACTAGTTTCTGGCGGCGGGGAGCTGTTTTTT
d_gene: TRBD1; j_gene: TRBJ1-5; len: 15; abundance: once; v_gene: TRBV2; CDR3aa: CASSELGTGHQPQHF; CDR3nt: TGTGCCAGCAGTGAACTGGGGACAGGGCACCAGCCCCAGCATTTT
d_gene: TRBD1; j_gene: TRBJ2-6; len: 18; abundance: .; v_gene: TRBV5-4; CDR3aa: CASRLGQGAMAGANVLTF; CDR3nt: TGTGCCAGCAGACTGGGACAGGGGGCGATGGCTGGGGCCAACGTCCTGACTTTC
d_gene: .; j_gene: TRBJ1-5; len: 14; abundance: .; v_gene: TRBV19; CDR3aa: CASSITGPTWPQHF; CDR3nt: TGTGCCAGTAGTATAACAGGGCCTACCTGGCCCCAGCATTTT
d_gene: .; j_gene: TRBJ2-1; len: 12; abundance: .; v_gene: TRBV7-9; CDR3aa: CASSSPGGIEFF; CDR3nt: TGTGCCAGCAGCTCGCCCGGGGGTATAGAGTTCTTC
d_gene: .; j_gene: TRBJ2-6; len: 15; abundance: .; v_gene: TRBV24-1; CDR3aa: CATSGTETGANVLTF; CDR3nt: TGTGCCACCAGTGGGACAGAGACCGGGGCCAACGTCCTGACTTTC
d_gene: .; j_gene: TRBJ1-2; len: 13; abundance: .; v_gene: TRBV12-3/TRBV12-4; CDR3aa: CASSLGPNYGYTF; CDR3nt: TGTGCCAGCAGTTTAGGACCGAACTATGGCTACACCTTC
d_gene: TRBD2; j_gene: TRBJ2-1; len: 16; abundance: .; v_gene: TRBV11-2; CDR3aa: CASSPRLAGGSNEQFF; CDR3nt: TGTGCCAGCAGCCCCCGACTAGCGGGAGGATCCAATGAGCAGTTCTTC
d_gene: .; j_gene: TRBJ2-5; len: 13; abundance: .; v_gene: TRBV27; CDR3aa: CASSYRVKETQYF; CDR3nt: TGTGCCAGCAGTTACAGGGTAAAAGAGACCCAGTACTTC
d_gene: TRBD1; j_gene: TRBJ2-5; len: 14; abundance: .; v_gene: TRBV7-3; CDR3aa: CASSSTDRVETQYF; CDR3nt: TGTGCCAGCAGCTCCACCGACAGGGTAGAGACCCAGTACTTC
d_gene: .; j_gene: TRBJ2-7; len: 13; abundance: .; v_gene: TRBV6-5; CDR3aa: CASSEAAVYEQYF; CDR3nt: TGTGCCAGCAGCGAGGCTGCCGTCTACGAGCAGTACTTC
d_gene: TRBD1; j_gene: TRBJ1-1; len: 17; abundance: .; v_gene: TRBV5-4; CDR3aa: CASTRTGGGGRNTEAFF; CDR3nt: TGTGCCAGCACCCGGACAGGGGGTGGGGGTAGGAACACTGAAGCTTTCTTT
d_gene: .; j_gene: TRBJ1-1; len: 12; abundance: .; v_gene: TRBV12-3/TRBV12-4; CDR3aa: CASSMDGHEAFF; CDR3nt: TGTGCCAGCAGTATGGACGGACATGAAGCTTTCTTT
d_gene: .; j_gene: TRBJ1-4; len: 14; abundance: .; v_gene: TRBV2; CDR3aa: CASRVTDNNEKLFF; CDR3nt: TGTGCCAGCAGGGTGACGGATAATAATGAAAAACTGTTTTTT
d_gene: TRBD2; j_gene: TRBJ2-2; len: 15; abundance: .; v_gene: TRBV6-5; CDR3aa: CASKSLAGEGGELFF; CDR3nt: TGTGCCAGCAAATCACTAGCGGGAGAAGGTGGGGAGCTGTTTTTT
d_gene: .; j_gene: TRBJ1-5; len: 15; abundance: .; v_gene: TRBV30; CDR3aa: CAWSPTGGMDQPQHF; CDR3nt: TGTGCCTGGAGCCCGACGGGAGGGATGGATCAGCCCCAGCATTTT
d_gene: .; j_gene: TRBJ1-1; len: 11; abundance: .; v_gene: TRBV30; CDR3aa: CADRTGAEAFF; CDR3nt: TGTGCCGACCGGACCGGCGCTGAAGCTTTCTTT
d_gene: TRBD1; j_gene: TRBJ1-2; len: 15; abundance: .; v_gene: TRBV29-1; CDR3aa: CSVVSGTGSPYGYTF; CDR3nt: TGCAGCGTGGTGTCCGGGACAGGGTCCCCCTATGGCTACACCTTC
d_gene: .; j_gene: TRBJ2-2; len: 15; abundance: .; v_gene: TRBV11-2; CDR3aa: CASSLNRASTGELFF; CDR3nt: TGTGCCAGCAGCCTCAACAGGGCTTCTACCGGGGAGCTGTTTTTT
d_gene: .; j_gene: TRBJ1-6; len: 14; abundance: .; v_gene: TRBV7-8; CDR3aa: CASSLVSENSPLHF; CDR3nt: TGTGCCAGCAGCTTAGTTTCGGAGAATTCACCCCTCCACTTT
d_gene: .; j_gene: TRBJ1-1; len: 15; abundance: .; v_gene: TRBV15; CDR3aa: CATSRGDTVYTEAFF; CDR3nt: TGTGCCACCAGCAGAGGGGACACTGTTTACACTGAAGCTTTCTTT
d_gene: TRBD2; j_gene: TRBJ2-2; len: 16; abundance: .; v_gene: TRBV5-6; CDR3aa: CASSLVKLASTGELFF; CDR3nt: TGTGCCAGCAGCTTGGTTAAACTAGCGAGCACCGGGGAGCTGTTTTTT
d_gene: .; j_gene: TRBJ1-1; len: 14; abundance: .; v_gene: TRBV19; CDR3aa: CASSTDRLGGEAFF; CDR3nt: TGTGCCAGTAGTACAGACAGGTTGGGTGGTGAAGCTTTCTTT
d_gene: .; j_gene: TRBJ2-1; len: 17; abundance: once; v_gene: TRBV5-4; CDR3aa: CASSLVARTPRVNEQFF; CDR3nt: TGTGCCAGCAGCTTGGTAGCTCGGACACCCCGGGTCAATGAGCAGTTCTTC
d_gene: .; j_gene: TRBJ2-7; len: 15; abundance: .; v_gene: TRBV7-9; CDR3aa: CASSLDSPRIYEQYF; CDR3nt: TGTGCCAGCAGCTTGGACAGCCCGAGGATCTACGAGCAGTACTTC
d_gene: TRBD2; j_gene: TRBJ2-7; len: 16; abundance: .; v_gene: TRBV19; CDR3aa: CASSGGRDGDFREQYF; CDR3nt: TGTGCCAGTAGTGGGGGGAGGGACGGCGACTTTCGCGAGCAGTACTTC
d_gene: .; j_gene: TRBJ2-5; len: 13; abundance: .; v_gene: TRBV10-1; CDR3aa: CASSDGGKETQYF; CDR3nt: TGCGCCAGCAGTGATGGGGGTAAAGAGACCCAGTACTTC
d_gene: .; j_gene: TRBJ1-4; len: 15; abundance: .; v_gene: TRBV3-1/TRBV3-2; CDR3aa: CASSQKQVANEKLFF; CDR3nt: TGTGCCAGCAGCCAGAAACAAGTGGCTAATGAAAAACTGTTTTTT
d_gene: .; j_gene: TRBJ2-1; len: 15; abundance: .; v_gene: TRBV5-1; CDR3aa: CASSLVLASYNEQFF; CDR3nt: TGCGCCAGCAGCTTGGTGCTAGCGAGCTACAATGAGCAGTTCTTC
d_gene: .; j_gene: TRBJ2-1; len: 15; abundance: few; v_gene: TRBV5-1; CDR3aa: CASSLERAVRNEQFF; CDR3nt: TGCGCCAGCAGCTTGGAGAGGGCGGTTCGCAATGAGCAGTTCTTC